This T cell receptor (beta chain) was recorded in a study of OX40 agonist ivuxolimab in advanced cancers. The CDR3 totals 15 residues. The V end lost 4 bases, the J end lost 2 bases, and 12 bases lay between the germline ends. Germline assignment: CDR1 SEHNR and CDR2 FQNEAQ (reference sequence). Assay used: immunoSEQ multiplex PCR; TCRdb lists only in-frame clones, some missing. The data show some 49,000 clones, with 85% seen just once and about a fifth held by the top ten. V and J are TRBV7-9 and TRBJ2-1; D gene uncertain. This receptor was obtained from an adult with an advanced solid tumor such as melanoma, head and neck, liver or kidney cancer. Sequenced here: CD4+ or CD8+ T cells sorted from blood, sampled in a trial of the OX40 agonist ivuxolimab. The CDR3 sequence is CASSSQDLPYNEQFF. CDR3 nucleotide sequence: TGTGCCAGCAGCTCGCAGGACCTTCCCTACAATGAGCAGTTCTTC. The variable domain in full, with the rest retrieved from reference TRBV7-9 and TRBJ2-1, is DTGVSQNPRHKITKRGQNVTFRCDPISEHNRLYWYRQTLGQGPEFLTYFQNEAQLEKSRLLSDRFSAERPKGSFSTLEIQRTEQGDSAMYLCASSSQDLPYNEQFFGPGTRLTVL.